The 20 T cell receptor beta chains given below trace back to one sample, sequenced in a study of Tregs in tolerant kidney transplant recipients. Some clones are missing from TCRdb's copy, which holds only in-frame ones; the method was immunoSEQ multiplex PCR. Its table lists tens of thousands of clones. This specimen consisted of CD4+ T cells from blood, obtained before the transplant. These TCRs come from a human donor who received a combined kidney and bone marrow transplant.

Note on this clone: The read comes to an end 3 residues before the CDR3 does, leaving the germline J gene to fill in the end. V usage is TRBV18 and J usage is TRBJ2-5; TRBD2 agrees at 8 bases. Looked up from germline, CDR1 is KGHSH and CDR2 is LQKENI. The CDR3 length is 13 residues. Trimming removed 6 bases from V and 3 bases from J; junction bases left unmatched: 3. CDR3 sequence reads: CASSLLAEETQYF. The part of the CDR3 DNA that was read is TGTGCCAGCTCTCTACTAGCGGAAGAGACC.

Notes on this clone: The observed sequence ends 3 residues before the CDR3 terminus, with the missing tail filled in from the germline J gene. The chain employs TRBV19 and TRBJ1-4, with 8 bases that match TRBD1. This CDR3 is built from 13 residues. Germline V gene data show CDR1 as LNHDA and CDR2 as SQIVND (reference sequence). After removal of 6 bases from V and 7 bases from J, the junction contained 4 bases not matched to a gene. Incomplete CDR3 DNA: TGTGCCAGTAGGGACAGGGATGGTGAAAAA. Its translation is CASRDRDGEK. The full CDR3 sequence reads CASRDRDGEKLFF.

A remark on this clone: The observed sequence ends 3 residues before the CDR3 terminus, with the missing tail filled in from the germline J gene. The chain is built from TRBV5-6 and TRBJ2-7, with D possibly TRBD1 on 5 matching bases. Between the trimmed V and J ends, which lost 1 base and 3 bases, there was a span of 11 bases. Germline-derived CDR1 and CDR2 are SGHDT and YYEEEE. CDR3 length equals 14 residues. CDR3 DNA (partial): TGTGCCAGCAGCTTGTTTACAGGTGACTACGAG. Translated: CASSLFTGDYE. The full-length CDR3 reads as CASSLFTGDYEQYF.

Points on this clone: Read sequence stops 3 residues before the CDR3 end, and the germline J gene provides the missing end. The rearrangement uses TRBV29-1 and TRBJ2-5; 7 bases fit TRBD1. Germline V gene sequence: CDR1 SQVTM, CDR2 ANQGSEA. Unmatched junction bases numbered 11, after V lost 7 bases and J lost 0 bases. This CDR3 is built from 15 residues. This chain's CDR3 is CSATTGMKYQETQYF. The DNA read from the CDR3 is TGCAGCGCAACGACAGGGATGAAGTACCAAGAGACC. Supplemented by reference TRBV29-1 and TRBJ2-5, the full variable domain reads SAVISQKPSRDICQRGTSLTIQCQVDSQVTMMFWYRQQPGQSLTLIATANQGSEATYESGFVIDKFPISRPNLTFSTLTVSNMSPEDSSIYLCSATTGMKYQETQYFGPGTRLLVL.

Concerning this clone itself: The CDR3 extends 3 residues past the end of the read, so its final part is completed from the germline J gene. The chain combines TRBV20-1 with TRBJ2-7; D possibly corresponds to TRBD1 (6 bases). This CDR3 has 14 amino acids. Germline CDR1 and CDR2: DFQATT and SNEGSKA (reference sequence). Between the trimmed V and J ends, which lost 0 bases and 5 bases, there was a span of 14 bases. Incomplete CDR3 DNA: TGCAGTGCTAGAGAGGGGACAAGGGGTAACGAG. Translated: CSAREGTRGNE. From start to end, the CDR3 is CSAREGTRGNEQYF.

On this clone: Read data end 3 residues before the CDR3 end; the end is taken from the germline J gene. The chain links TRBV7-6 to TRBJ1-2; weak D call: TRBD1 (6 bases). The CDR3 extends over 15 amino acids. Trimming cost V 1 base and J 4 bases, with 13 bases left between them. Per the germline V gene, CDR1 is SGHVS and CDR2 is FNYEAQ. The CDR3 protein is CASSLVAGVGYGYTF. CDR3 DNA (partial): TGTGCCAGCAGCTTAGTGGCAGGGGTCGGCTATGGC. The full variable domain, its missing parts supplied by reference TRBV7-6 and TRBJ1-2, is GAGVSQSPRYKVTKRGQDVALRCDPISGHVSLYWYRQALGQGPEFLTYFNYEAQQDKSGLPNDRFSAERPEGSISTLTIQRTEQRDSAMYRCASSLVAGVGYGYTFGSGTRLTVV.

A word on this clone: The read comes to an end 3 residues before the CDR3 does, leaving the germline J gene to fill in the end. The chain carries TRBV5-1 and TRBJ1-6; D gene ambiguous. CDR1 SGHRS and CDR2 YFSETQ come from the germline V gene. The CDR3 length is 17 residues. V lost 3 bases, J lost 6 bases, and 19 bases lay in between. CDR3 sequence reads: CASSWRALSTLNSPLHF. The CDR3 DNA, read in part, is TGCGCCAGCAGCTGGAGGGCTCTCTCCACCCTTAATTCACCC.

As concerns this clone: The CDR3 end falls 3 residues outside the read, so it is completed with the germline J gene. This sequence joins TRBV7-9 and TRBJ2-3, with D perhaps TRBD2 (6 bases). Trimming took 5 bases from V and 4 from J, leaving 10 bases between them. The CDR3 spans 13 residues. The germline V gene encodes CDR1 SEHNR and CDR2 FQNEAQ (reference sequence). Incomplete CDR3 DNA: TGTGCCAGCAGCAGTCTAGCGCCAGATACG. Encoded protein: CASSSLAPDT. The full CDR3 sequence reads CASSSLAPDTQYF. The full variable domain, in which reference TRBV7-9 and TRBJ2-3 provide the parts outside the CDR3, is DTGVSQNPRHKITKRGQNVTFRCDPISEHNRLYWYRQTLGQGPEFLTYFQNEAQLEKSRLLSDRFSAERPKGSFSTLEIQRTEQGDSAMYLCASSSLAPDTQYFGPGTRLTVL.

In regard to this clone: The read ends 3 residues shy of where the CDR3 ends; the end is completed using the germline J gene. This chain connects TRBV6-2 or TRBV6-3 to TRBJ1-1, with D uncertain. Germline V gene data show CDR1 as MNHEY and CDR2 as SVGEGT. The CDR3 runs 14 residues. V lost 4 bases and J 2 bases, leaving 11 bases between the germline ends. CDR3 DNA (partial): TGTGCCAGCAGTTCAGCAGGCATAAACACTGAA. Translation gives CASSSAGINTE. The entire CDR3 reads CASSSAGINTEAFF.

Turning to this clone: The read falls 3 residues short of the CDR3 end, and the missing part is taken from the germline J gene. The chain links TRBV29-1 to TRBJ2-3; D might be TRBD2 (7 bases). The V end was cut by 6 bases, the J end by 5 bases, with 18 bases between. CDR1 is SQVTM, CDR2 ANQGSEA, per germline. The CDR3 is made up of 14 amino acids. The CDR3 sequence: CSVKSGGAKDTQYF. CDR3 DNA (partial): TGCAGCGTAAAGTCGGGGGGCGCGAAAGATACG.

Notes on this clone: The CDR3 extends 3 residues past the end of the read, so its final part is completed from the germline J gene. J is TRBJ2-5 and V is TRBV20-1; D is perhaps TRBD2 (6 bases). CDR3 length: 16 amino acids. Trimming cost V 5 bases and J 2 bases, with 21 bases left between them. Germline V gene data show CDR1 as DFQATT and CDR2 as SNEGSKA (reference sequence). The DNA read from the CDR3 is TGCAGTGCTGAGCCGCTCCGGGGGAGGCATCAAGAGACC. It encodes CSAEPLRGRHQET. The entire CDR3 protein is CSAEPLRGRHQETQYF.

About this clone: The read ends 3 residues shy of where the CDR3 ends; the end is completed using the germline J gene. The rearrangement joins TRBV5-1 to TRBJ1-4, with 7 bases aligning to TRBD1. The germline CDR1 and CDR2 sequences are SGHRS and YFSETQ. This CDR3 has 16 residues. V lost 10 bases to trimming and J lost 1 base; unmatched junction nucleotides: 13. The CDR3 is CAGKRQGVRTNEKLFF. CDR3 DNA (partial): TGCGCCGGCAAGCGACAGGGTGTGCGAACTAATGAAAAA.

As regards this clone: The observed sequence ends 3 residues before the CDR3 terminus, with the missing tail filled in from the germline J gene. This chain links TRBV19 with TRBJ2-1, with TRBD2 identical over 9 bases. Trimming cost V 1 base and J 8 bases; bases outside gene matches: 6. Germline V CDR1 and CDR2: LNHDA, SQIVND (reference sequence). The CDR3 sequence is 15 residues long. The CDR3 reads CASSIGGSGSYEQFF. The sequenced CDR3 bases are TGTGCCAGTAGTATAGGGGGTAGCGGGAGTTATGAG.

Of note for this clone: The observed sequence ends 3 residues before the CDR3 terminus, with the missing tail filled in from the germline J gene. The rearrangement joins TRBV7-2 to TRBJ2-7; D is perhaps TRBD1 (7 bases). The ends were cut back, 7 bases at V and 0 bases at J, with 16 bases in the middle. Germline V gene data show CDR1 as SGHTA and CDR2 as FQGNSA. This CDR3 is 15 amino acids long. The DNA read from the CDR3 is TGTGCCAGCAATCCCCAGGGGGGAAGCTCCTACGAG. Encoded protein: CASNPQGGSSYE. The CDR3, in full, reads CASNPQGGSSYEQYF. The full variable domain, with the rest looked up from reference TRBV7-2 and TRBJ2-7, is GAGVSQSPSNKVTEKGKDVELRCDPISGHTALYWYRQSLGQGLEFLIYFQGNSAPDKSGLPSDRFSAERTGGSVSTLTIQRTQQEDSAVYLCASNPQGGSSYEQYFGPGTRLTVT.

Comment on this clone: The read ends 3 residues early relative to the CDR3; the germline J gene fills the gap. The chain combines TRBV30 with TRBJ2-7, with D tentatively TRBD1 (6 bases). In germline, CDR1 is GTSNPN, CDR2 SVGIG (reference sequence). V lost 4 bases and J 4 bases, leaving 11 bases between the germline ends. This CDR3 has 12 amino acids. CDR3 bases read: TGTGCCTGGAAGACAGGAAAATACGAG. This codes for CAWKTGKYE. The full CDR3 sequence reads CAWKTGKYEQYF. Full variable domain (remainder filled in from reference TRBV30 and TRBJ2-7): SQTIHQWPATLVQPVGSPLSLECTVEGTSNPNLYWYRQAAGRGLQLLFYSVGIGQISSEVPQNLSASRPQDRQFILSSKKLLLSDSGFYLCAWKTGKYEQYFGPGTRLTVT.

Details on this clone: With the read ending 3 residues before the CDR3 end, the germline J gene is used to fill in that end. The J gene is TRBJ1-6, the V gene TRBV7-6, with D possibly being TRBD1 (5 bases). The CDR3 spans 16 residues. The germline CDR1 and CDR2 sequences are SGHVS and FNYEAQ. With 1 base removed from V and 10 bases from J, the gap between germline ends came to 17 bases. Incomplete CDR3 DNA: TGTGCCAGCAGCTTAGAAAATAGGGCAGGGAGCTCACCC. Its translation is CASSLENRAGSSP. The full CDR3 protein is CASSLENRAGSSPLHF.

Note on this clone: The read gets to within 3 residues of the CDR3 end, and the germline J gene fills in the rest. The chain employs TRBV6-1 and TRBJ2-5; D may be TRBD1 (6 bases). V lost 1 base and J lost 3, with 6 bases in between. Germline V gene lookup returns CDR1 MNHNS and CDR2 SASEGT. The CDR3 contains 13 residues. The sequenced part of the CDR3 DNA is TGTGCCAGCAGTGAAGGGACAGAAGAGACC. The encoded protein is CASSEGTEET. Given in full, the CDR3 is CASSEGTEETQYF.

As regards this clone: The CDR3 end is not reached by the read, which stops 3 residues before it; the germline J gene fills it in. The gene calls are TRBV5-1 and TRBJ1-1, with D possibly being TRBD1 (5 bases). The ends were cut back, 0 bases at V and 5 bases at J, with 11 bases in the middle. The CDR3 contains 14 residues. The germline V gene encodes CDR1 SGHRS and CDR2 YFSETQ. Incomplete CDR3 DNA: TGCGCCAGCAGCTTGGGGGGGGAAGGGACTGAA. Translating gives CASSLGGEGTE. The whole CDR3 protein is CASSLGGEGTEAFF.

Comments on this clone: The read ends 3 residues early relative to the CDR3; the germline J gene fills the gap. This chain joins TRBV10-2 and TRBJ2-5; D is possibly TRBD1 (7 bases). CDR1 is WSHSY and CDR2 is SAAADI in the germline V gene. Trimming took 2 bases from V and 0 from J, leaving 19 bases between them. There are 18 residues in the CDR3. CDR3 DNA (partial): TGCGCCAGCAGTGAGAGGGGGGACAGTTCCTTTTACCAAGAGACC. Protein: CASSERGDSSFYQET. Given in full, the CDR3 is CASSERGDSSFYQETQYF.

Turning to this clone: The DNA ends 3 residues before the CDR3 does, and the rest of the CDR3 is filled in from the germline J gene. The chain joins TRBV18 to TRBJ1-2; the match to TRBD1 covers 9 bases. CDR1 KGHSH and CDR2 LQKENI come from the germline V gene. The CDR3 has 16 amino acids. The V gene end was trimmed by 2 bases and the J gene end by 2 bases; junction bases not matched to a gene: 6. The CDR3 DNA, read in part, is TGTGCCAGCTCACCAGGCGGGACAGGGACGAACTATGGC. It specifies CASSPGGTGTNYG. The full CDR3 is CASSPGGTGTNYGYTF.